Given below is one T cell receptor (beta chain) in context. Its cognate antigen has yet to be identified. Base qualities are not provided; no much larger clone lies one nucleotide away. The source of the sample is a study of T cell repertoires in aging, cancer and after chemotherapy (dated by TCRdb to about 2019). Some background on the complete study: Six donor age groups were covered, ranging from 30 or younger up to 70 or older, and each group contained at least three individuals. Roughly 9 million TCR reads were contained in the full dataset. Alongside 95 healthy donors serving as a reference group, the cohort included 200 to 250 cancer patients, of whom around 91 had hematological cancers and 124 had solid cancers. In the solid tumor group, the paired samples taken before and after chemotherapy came from patients with brain tumors (glioblastoma) who were receiving therapy based on temozolomide. To examine immunoaging and T cell reconstitution after chemotherapy, the study profiled TCR beta repertoires in peripheral blood from healthy donors and cancer patients.

TCR beta rearrangements were amplified from genomic DNA extracted from peripheral blood rather than from sorted cells or RNA. The CDR3 runs 13 amino acids, cysteine and phenylalanine included. Only CDR3 DNA is held: 39 bases, read in frame from base 1. The V end loses 1 base and the J end loses 4 bases, and a stretch of 10 bases separates them. The germline V gene yields SQVTM for CDR1 and ANQGSEA for CDR2. Study-level results and caveats: The authors noted that the repertoire data do not allow conclusions about immunological memory after chemotherapy. Compared with age-matched healthy donors, untreated patients with either hematological or solid cancers had significantly lower TCR diversity in the blood along with higher clonality. An increase in median generation probability over the chemotherapy interval was observed in both cancer cohorts, suggesting that the repertoire was reconstituted through rebound thymic output. In healthy donors, the decline in TCR diversity with age was mainly due to loss of richness, whereas in cancer patients loss of evenness also played a role.

Multiplex touch-down PCR with a mixed TRB-A/B primer pool was used to amplify rearranged TRB sequences covering the V, D and J segments. Illumina adapters and sample indices were added to the amplicons in two consecutive PCR reactions performed with Phusion HS II polymerase. Amplicons were gel-purified with the NucleoSpin Gel and PCR Clean-up kit, then checked with Qubit and an Agilent 2100 Bioanalyzer. The libraries were sequenced on an Illumina MiSeq with 600-cycle, single-indexed, paired-end runs. The study's own analysis went as follows. MiXCR versions 2.12 and 3.0.5 were used to process the TRB sequences. Each unique CDR3 nucleotide sequence was treated as one clone, and only productive sequences with two or more reads were kept. The repertoire metrics were Shannon diversity, evenness, clonality (defined as one minus evenness), and alpha-parameterized diversity profiles covering alpha 0 to 5. Generation probabilities of clones in paired pre- and post-chemotherapy samples were computed with the IGoR algorithm. TCRdb itself trimmed the public reads at Q25 with fastp, ran MiXCR and retained productive beta chains. Entries that share a CDR3 protein sequence are merged under the most common genes and DNA. TCRdb's processing, not the study's, gives the V and J calls here. For this sample there are approximately 910 distinct CDR3 sequences; 20% to 30% appear just once. Roughly a quarter of the sample belongs to the ten largest clones.

The origin of this receptor is a human donor with a solid tumor. This chain is built from TRBV29-1 and TRBJ1-2; a weak D assignment points to TRBD1 (5 bases agree). The sample consisted of blood. The DNA sequence is TGCAGCGTTGAAGGAGGGCAGGGCTATGGCTACACCTTC. The resulting protein is CSVEGGQGYGYTF.